These 14 T cell receptor beta chains originate from one sample sequenced in a study of control samples from healthy donors and cancer patients. The repertoire was sequenced with immunoSEQ multiplex PCR; TCRdb's copy has only in-frame clones and lacks some. The data contain approximately 150,000 clones, 70% to 90% of them singletons. The sample consisted of blood. Source of these receptors: a man between 18 and 29 years old in good health.

The chain has TRBV9 and TRBJ1-5; D is unresolved. The CDR3 spans 13 residues. In germline, CDR1 is SGDLS, CDR2 YYNGEE. The ends were cut back, 0 bases at V and 7 bases at J, with 8 bases in the middle. The CDR3 bases are TGTGCCAGCAGCGTAGCAGGAGACCAGCCCCAGCATTTT. Encoded protein: CASSVAGDQPQHF.

The chain combines TRBV7-6 with TRBJ2-5; TRBD1 aligns across 9 bases. Germline CDR1 and CDR2: SGHVS and FNYEAQ. J lost 5 bases, V lost 5 bases, and 9 bases had no gene match. The length of the CDR3 is 15 residues. CDR3 region: CASSRGQGRRETQYF. DNA for the CDR3: TGTGCCAGCAGCAGGGGACAGGGCCGTCGGGAGACCCAGTACTTC.

The rearrangement uses TRBV3-1 (or the pseudogene TRBV3-2) and TRBJ2-3, with D perhaps TRBD2 (6 bases). This CDR3 is 15 amino acids long. Per the germline V gene, CDR1 is LGHDT and CDR2 is YNNKEL (reference sequence). V was clipped by 1 base and J by 1 base, with 9 bases between them. The chain's CDR3 is CASSQGGLRTDTQYF. The CDR3 DNA reads TGTGCCAGCAGCCAAGGGGGACTCCGCACAGATACGCAGTATTTT.

This rearrangement joins TRBV6-2 or TRBV6-3 to TRBJ2-3; D may be TRBD2 (6 bases). CDR3 length: 16 residues. V lost 6 bases and J 2 bases, leaving 18 bases between the germline ends. CDR1 and CDR2 (germline): MNHEY, SVGEGT. The CDR3 region is CASSFLVRRDTDTQYF. Written as DNA, the CDR3 is TGTGCCAGCAGCTTCCTCGTGAGGAGGGACACAGATACGCAGTATTTT.

DNA for the CDR3: TGTGCCAGCAGCCGGGGGCTGACGAACACTGAAGCTTTCTTT. Translated, it gives CASSRGLTNTEAFF. The rearrangement links TRBV2 to TRBJ1-1; a possible D gene is TRBD1 (6 bases). Germline lookup yields CDR1 SNHLY and CDR2 FYNNEI. CDR3 length: 14 residues. V lost 6 bases and J 1 base, leaving 12 bases between the germline ends.

V is TRBV29-1 and J is TRBJ2-3; 8 nucleotides align to TRBD2. CDR1 and CDR2 from the germline V gene are SQVTM and ANQGSEA. The CDR3 has 14 residues. V lost 0 bases to trimming and J lost 5 bases; unmatched junction nucleotides: 4. CDR3 amino acids: CSVEEVGGGDTQYF. Here the CDR3 DNA reads TGCAGCGTTGAAGAGGTCGGGGGGGGAGATACGCAGTATTTT.

The chain links TRBV7-9 to TRBJ1-3; 7 bases are a match to TRBD1. CDR3 size: 14 residues. The germline gives CDR1 SEHNR, CDR2 FQNEAQ (reference sequence). J lost 3 bases, V lost 5 bases, and 4 bases had no gene match. The CDR3 sequence is CASSQGQHGNTIYF. The CDR3, as DNA: TGTGCCAGCAGCCAGGGACAGCATGGAAACACCATATATTTT.

The V gene is TRBV30, the J gene TRBJ2-3, with D hard to call. This CDR3 contains 14 residues. CDR1 and CDR2 (germline): GTSNPN, SVGIG (reference sequence). With 2 bases removed from V and 0 bases from J, the gap between germline ends came to 9 bases. CDR3 DNA: TGTGCCTGGAGTCACGACGGTAGCACAGATACGCAGTATTTT. Amino acid sequence: CAWSHDGSTDTQYF.

The chain employs TRBV28 and TRBJ2-7; D unclear. The V and J ends lost 5 bases and 2 bases respectively, with 13 bases between them. The CDR3 totals 14 residues. CDR1 and CDR2 from the germline V gene are MDHEN and SYDVKM. The CDR3 reads CASSTSLRAYEQYF. Written as DNA, the CDR3 is TGTGCCAGCAGTACATCATTGCGAGCCTACGAGCAGTACTTC. The full variable domain, completed using reference TRBV28 and TRBJ2-7, is DVKVTQSSRYLVKRTGEKVFLECVQDMDHENMFWYRQDPGLGLRLIYFSYDVKMKEKGDIPEGYSVSREKKERFSLILESASTNQTSMYLCASSTSLRAYEQYFGPGTRLTVT.

The V call is TRBV9, the J call TRBJ1-1; D gene unclear. Trimming took 4 bases from V and 3 from J, leaving 13 bases between them. Per germline, CDR1 SGDLS and CDR2 YYNGEE. The CDR3 consists of 14 residues. The CDR3 loop reads CASSISDGYTEAFF. The CDR3 DNA follows: TGTGCCAGCAGCATATCGGACGGGTACACTGAAGCTTTCTTT.

This sequence joins TRBV7-2 and TRBJ2-1; no clear D gene. Trimming removed 5 bases from V and 4 bases from J, with 9 bases in between. CDR1 SGHTA and CDR2 FQGNSA come from the germline V gene. This CDR3 spans 13 amino acids. The chain's CDR3 is CASSLRPYNEQFF. The CDR3 DNA is TGTGCCAGCAGCCTCCGGCCGTACAATGAGCAGTTCTTC.

This chain uses TRBV5-1 with TRBJ2-2; the D gene is possibly TRBD2 (5 bases). Germline loops: CDR1 SGHRS, CDR2 YFSETQ. Trimming cost V 7 bases and J 3 bases, with 22 bases left between them. The CDR3 is 17 amino acids. The CDR3 loop is CASRIGSGSLDTGELFF. The CDR3 bases are TGCGCCAGCCGGATCGGATCGGGATCTCTAGACACCGGGGAGCTGTTTTTT.

This clone occurred once. The chain is built from TRBV7-9 and TRBJ2-3; 11 bases are shared with TRBD2. The CDR3 sequence is 14 residues long. V gave up 5 bases and J gave up 4 bases; unmatched junction bases: 2. Looked up from germline, CDR1 is SEHNR and CDR2 is FQNEAQ (reference sequence). CDR3 bases: TGTGCCAGCAGCCTGGGACTAGCGGCAGATACGCAGTATTTT. It translates to CASSLGLAADTQYF.

The chain joins TRBV4-2 to TRBJ2-3; no reliable D call. From germline, CDR1 is LGHNA and CDR2 YNFKEQ. This CDR3 is built from 13 residues. V dropped 0 bases and J dropped 4 bases, with 5 bases sitting between them. For the CDR3, the DNA is TGTGCCAGCAGCCAAGATTCCCCAGATACGCAGTATTTT. Translation gives CASSQDSPDTQYF.